This T cell receptor (beta chain) was sequenced in a study of blood T cell repertoires in COVID-19. Study-wide context: Sites across the United States, Italy and Spain contributed samples from acute and convalescent COVID-19.

Recruited during active infection, patients (from Seattle) were subsequently followed longitudinally. This clone has only one observation. Authors' data handling: Estimates of nucleated cell counts were drawn from the amplification of reference gene primers. Some clones are missing from TCRdb's copy, which holds only in-frame ones; the method was immunoSEQ multiplex PCR. The V and J calls and clone size come from that table; D and trimming were worked out from the DNA. The sample lists around 270,000 clones, more than 85% occurring once. What was sequenced was peripheral blood. The sequence derives from a person under 35 with COVID-19, enrolled during active disease.

For the CDR3, the DNA is TGTGCCAGCAGCTACAGGGCTGCCGGGGAGCTGTTTTTT. Translated, it gives CASSYRAAGELFF. This rearrangement joins TRBV7-2 to TRBJ2-2; a possible D gene is TRBD1 (6 bases). Trimming took 4 bases from V and 6 from J, leaving 9 bases between them. CDR1 and CDR2 (germline): SGHTA, FQGNSA. The CDR3 contains 13 residues.